These 24 T cell receptor beta chains originate from one sample sequenced in a study of cytomegalovirus exposure and HLA in healthy donors. Using immunoSEQ multiplex PCR, the repertoire was profiled, and TCRdb retains in-frame clones only, with some absent. The sample lists some 86,000 clones; more than 85% were seen once. The sequencing sample was made of PBMCs. These receptors originate from a woman in her twenties or thirties in good health and CMV-seronegative.

V usage is TRBV7-9 and J usage is TRBJ1-6, with a weak D call TRBD1 (6 bases). The CDR3 covers 15 residues. Per germline, CDR1 SEHNR and CDR2 FQNEAQ (reference sequence). Trimming stripped 2 bases from V and 10 bases from J, with 15 bases between. CDR3 in amino acids: CASSLSPGQSSPLHF. As DNA, the CDR3 is TGTGCCAGCAGCTTATCTCCGGGACAATCATCACCCCTCCACTTT.

This clone appeared a single time. The chain uses TRBV5-1 and TRBJ2-1; 10 bases are a match to TRBD1. This CDR3 has 17 residues. V trimming: 0 bases; J trimming: 8 bases; junction bases outside the gene matches: 11. In germline, CDR1 is SGHRS, CDR2 YFSETQ. The CDR3 nucleotides are TGCGCCAGCAGCTTGGGGATCTTGGGACAGGGGTTCGATGAGCAGTTCTTC. Residues: CASSLGILGQGFDEQFF.

This rearrangement joins TRBV4-2 to TRBJ2-7, with 11 bases matching TRBD1. V was pared by 2 bases and J by 4 bases, with 7 bases of the junction left unmatched. This CDR3 comprises 16 residues. Per germline, CDR1 LGHNA and CDR2 YNFKEQ. This CDR3 is CASSQKGQGAGYEQYF. The CDR3 nucleotides are TGTGCCAGCAGCCAAAAAGGACAGGGGGCAGGGTACGAGCAGTACTTC.

The rearrangement links TRBV7-2 to TRBJ1-1; the D is unclear. This CDR3 spans 12 amino acids. With 2 bases removed from V and 6 bases from J, the gap between germline ends came to 7 bases. Germline CDR1 reads SGHTA; CDR2 reads FQGNSA. CDR3 amino acids: CASSLLTAEAFF. CDR3 coding DNA: TGTGCCAGCAGCTTACTTACGGCTGAAGCTTTCTTT.

The rearrangement joins TRBV28 to TRBJ1-2; no definite D call. CDR1 is MDHEN, CDR2 SYDVKM, per germline. CDR3 length: 14 residues. V gave up 5 bases and J gave up 0 bases, with 10 bases separating them. The CDR3 is CASSQGDTNYGYTF. The CDR3 DNA follows: TGTGCCAGCAGTCAAGGAGATACTAACTATGGCTACACCTTC.

This sequence joins TRBV6-1 and TRBJ1-5; the D gene is possibly TRBD1 (6 bases). Trimming removed 7 bases from V and 6 bases from J, with 19 bases in between. The CDR3 consists of 15 residues. CDR1 is MNHNS, CDR2 SASEGT, per germline. CDR3 sequence (DNA): TGTGCCAGCAAACTGGTAGAACAGGGTTTTCAGCCCCAGCATTTT. Residues: CASKLVEQGFQPQHF.

This rearrangement joins TRBV19 to TRBJ1-2; no definite D call. This CDR3 has 13 amino acids. CDR1 and CDR2 from the germline V gene are LNHDA and SQIVND (reference sequence). Trimming pared 3 bases from V and 4 bases from J, leaving 9 bases between. CDR3 loop: CASSINSRYGYTF. In nucleotides, the CDR3 is TGTGCCAGTAGTATTAACAGTCGCTATGGCTACACCTTC.

This chain joins TRBV27 and TRBJ1-2; the D gene is possibly TRBD1 (5 bases). Trimming took 5 bases from V and 5 from J, leaving 9 bases between them. Germline CDR1 is MNHEY and CDR2 is SMNVEV (reference sequence). The CDR3 contains 12 residues. The DNA for the CDR3 is TGTGCCAGCAGTGCCGGGGGATATGGCTACACCTTC. It encodes CASSAGGYGYTF.

The J gene is TRBJ2-7, the V gene TRBV10-3; tentatively, D is TRBD1 (6 bases). This CDR3 has 17 residues. Germline V gene lookup returns CDR1 ENHRY and CDR2 SYGVKD. The V end was cut by 3 bases, the J end by 4 bases, with 22 bases between. The CDR3 nucleotides read TGTGCCATCAGTGACAATCCCCGTGAAGGACAGCATTACGAGCAGTACTTC. This encodes CAISDNPREGQHYEQYF.

The chain combines TRBV27 with TRBJ2-4; 12 bases align to TRBD2. The CDR3 has 19 amino acids. Trimming at V came to 2 bases and at J to 3 bases, leaving 11 bases not matched to a gene. Germline CDR1 and CDR2: MNHEY and SMNVEV (reference sequence). CDR3 DNA: TGTGCCAGCAGTTTAATATCTAGCGGGGGGGAGGTAGGCAAAAACATTCAGTACTTC. Its translation is CASSLISSGGEVGKNIQYF.

The chain couples TRBV6-5 to TRBJ2-4; D might be TRBD2 (6 bases). The germline V and J ends were trimmed by 4 bases and 4 bases, with 14 bases remaining between them. Germline V lookup: CDR1 MNHEY, CDR2 SVGAGI. CDR3 size: 15 residues. The CDR3 DNA reads TGTGCCAGCAGTTCCAGACGGGAGACTAAAAACATTCAGTACTTC. This sequence encodes CASSSRRETKNIQYF.

This chain uses TRBV9 with TRBJ1-6; 7 bases fit TRBD1. This CDR3 is 14 amino acids long. Per the germline V gene, CDR1 is SGDLS and CDR2 is YYNGEE. V was pared by 0 bases and J by 9 bases, with 3 bases of the junction left unmatched. As DNA, the CDR3 is TGTGCCAGCAGCGTAGGAGGGGGCTTTTCACCCCTCCACTTT. Amino acids: CASSVGGGFSPLHF. Full variable domain (rest looked up from reference TRBV9 and TRBJ1-6): DSGVTQTPKHLITATGQRVTLRCSPRSGDLSVYWYQQSLDQGLQFLIQYYNGEERAKGNILERFSAQQFPDLHSELNLSSLELGDSALYFCASSVGGGFSPLHFGNGTRLTVT.

On this clone itself: The same CDR3 can be traced to other DNA sequences in this sample. The chain recombines TRBV18 with TRBJ2-7; D remains ambiguous. The CDR3 spans 12 residues. Germline assignment: CDR1 KGHSH and CDR2 LQKENI. With 2 bases removed from V and 4 bases from J, the gap between germline ends came to 6 bases. CDR3 sequence reads: CASSPDSYEQYF. CDR3 in DNA: TGTGCCAGCTCACCAGACTCTTACGAGCAGTACTTC. Looking up the rest from reference TRBV18 and TRBJ2-7 gives the full variable domain: NAGVMQNPRHLVRRRGQEARLRCSPMKGHSHVYWYRQLPEEGLKFMVYLQKENIIDESGMPKERFSAEFPKEGPSILRIQQVVRGDSAAYFCASSPDSYEQYFGPGTRLTVT.

The genes are TRBV19 and TRBJ1-3, with D unresolved. The CDR3 runs 16 residues. The V gene's germline CDR1 is LNHDA and CDR2 SQIVND (reference sequence). Trimming pared 5 bases from V and 2 bases from J, leaving 16 bases between. CDR3 in amino acids: CASSLLVTSPGNTIYF. CDR3 DNA: TGTGCCAGTAGTTTACTTGTAACCTCGCCTGGAAACACCATATATTTT.

The V gene is TRBV5-5, the J gene TRBJ1-1; TRBD1 matches 7 bases. The V segment lost 0 bases and the J segment 5 bases; nucleotides outside the gene matches: 7. CDR3 length equals 15 residues. Germline V gene sequence: CDR1 SGHKS, CDR2 YYEKEE (reference sequence). CDR3 residues: CASSLEKGAKTEAFF. CDR3 bases: TGTGCCAGCAGCTTGGAAAAGGGGGCTAAAACTGAAGCTTTCTTT. Combining the CDR3 with reference TRBV5-5 and TRBJ1-1 gives the whole variable domain DAGVTQSPTHLIKTRGQQVTLRCSPISGHKSVSWYQQVLGQGPQFIFQYYEKEERGRGNFPDRFSARQFPNYSSELNVNALLLGDSALYLCASSLEKGAKTEAFFGQGTRLTVV.

CDR3 sequence reads: CASSPAGGSNQPQHF. The CDR3 nucleotides read TGTGCCAGCTCACCAGCGGGGGGTAGCAATCAGCCCCAGCATTTT. J is TRBJ1-5 and V is TRBV18; TRBD1 might be the D (5 bases). CDR3 length: 15 residues. Germline CDR1 reads KGHSH; CDR2 reads LQKENI. The germline V and J ends were trimmed by 2 bases and 0 bases, with 8 bases remaining between them.

The chain is built from TRBV27 and TRBJ1-1; weak D call: TRBD1 (5 bases). The CDR3 runs 16 residues. CDR1 is MNHEY and CDR2 is SMNVEV in the germline V gene (reference sequence). Trimming took off 5 bases at V and 3 bases at J, with 19 bases between the two ends. The CDR3 spells CASSGLRVGRDTEAFF. The CDR3 coding sequence is TGTGCCAGCAGTGGCCTCAGGGTAGGTCGGGACACTGAAGCTTTCTTT.

This clone was counted a few times. The chain links TRBV20-1 to TRBJ2-7; the match to TRBD1 covers 8 bases. This CDR3 region has 11 residues. Trimming took 8 bases from V and 3 from J; bases not matched to a gene: 3. Germline V gene lookup returns CDR1 DFQATT and CDR2 SNEGSKA (reference sequence). This CDR3 reads CSSGQGYEQYF. The CDR3 bases are TGCAGTAGTGGACAGGGCTACGAGCAGTACTTC.

The chain employs TRBV2 and TRBJ2-1; 8 bases line up with TRBD2. The germline CDR1 and CDR2 sequences are SNHLY and FYNNEI. V lost 7 bases and J lost 7; bases outside the gene matches: 6. There are 13 residues in the CDR3. The CDR3 spells CASMAGGRNEQFF. Written as DNA, the CDR3 is TGTGCCAGCATGGCGGGAGGACGTAATGAGCAGTTCTTC.

This clone was seen only once. The V and J genes are TRBV9 and TRBJ2-1, with TRBD2 identical over 7 bases. Trimming took 10 bases from V and 2 from J; bases not matched to a gene: 24. The CDR3 contains 19 residues. Germline V gene data show CDR1 as SGDLS and CDR2 as YYNGEE. CDR3 amino acids: CADPPPQTESGVAYNEQFF. CDR3 DNA: TGTGCCGATCCGCCCCCCCAAACTGAGAGCGGGGTTGCCTACAATGAGCAGTTCTTC.

The CDR3 protein is CASSLLRQGGKETQYF. CDR3 DNA: TGTGCCAGCAGCCTTCTACGACAGGGTGGGAAAGAGACCCAGTACTTC. The chain is built from TRBV7-9 and TRBJ2-5; 7 bases are shared with TRBD1. With V trimmed by 5 bases and J by 3 bases, 12 bases remained unmatched. The CDR3 is 16 amino acids. From germline, CDR1 is SEHNR and CDR2 FQNEAQ (reference sequence).

J is TRBJ2-7 and V is TRBV30, with D maybe TRBD1 (6 bases). The CDR3 consists of 12 residues. The V gene lost 4 bases and the J gene lost 3 bases, with 10 bases spanning the gap. The V gene's germline CDR1 is GTSNPN and CDR2 SVGIG (reference sequence). CDR3 protein: CAWKLDSYEQYF. The CDR3 nucleotides are TGTGCCTGGAAGTTGGACAGCTACGAGCAGTACTTC.

The V gene is TRBV5-6, the J gene TRBJ2-1; TRBD2 might be the D (6 bases). CDR3 length: 16 amino acids. The germline V gene has CDR1 SGHDT and CDR2 YYEEEE. Deletions cut 1 base from V and 0 bases from J, with 11 bases between. CDR3 DNA: TGTGCCAGCAGCTTGCGGAGGGAGAGCTCCTACAATGAGCAGTTCTTC. Residues: CASSLRRESSYNEQFF.

The chain is built from TRBV5-1 and TRBJ1-2, with TRBD1 identical over 8 bases. Germline CDR1 and CDR2: SGHRS and YFSETQ. V was clipped by 4 bases and J by 3 bases; unmatched bases: 2. The CDR3 extends over 13 amino acids. Written as DNA, the CDR3 is TGCGCCAGCAGCCCGACAGGGGACTATGGCTACACCTTC. Amino acids: CASSPTGDYGYTF.